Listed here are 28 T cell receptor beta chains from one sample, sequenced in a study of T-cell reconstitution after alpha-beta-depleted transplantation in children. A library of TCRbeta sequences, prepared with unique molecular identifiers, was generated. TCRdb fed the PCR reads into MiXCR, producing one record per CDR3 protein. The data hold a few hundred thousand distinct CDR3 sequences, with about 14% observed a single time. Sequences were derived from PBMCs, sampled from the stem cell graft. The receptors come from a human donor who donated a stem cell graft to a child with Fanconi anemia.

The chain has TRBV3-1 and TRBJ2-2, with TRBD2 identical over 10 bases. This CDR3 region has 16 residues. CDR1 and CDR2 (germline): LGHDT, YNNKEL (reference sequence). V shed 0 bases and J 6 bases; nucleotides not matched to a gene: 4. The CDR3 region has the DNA TGTGCCAGCAGCCAAGATTTGAGCGGGGGGGCCGGGGAGCTGTTTTTT. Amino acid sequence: CASSQDLSGGAGELFF.

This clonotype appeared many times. For the CDR3, the DNA is TGCAGTGCCCCGGAAGGATCTGCCGATACGCAGTATTTT. It encodes CSAPEGSADTQYF. The gene calls are TRBV20-1 and TRBJ2-3; no definite D call. V dropped 6 bases and J dropped 6 bases, with 16 bases sitting between them. Germline CDR1 is DFQATT and CDR2 is SNEGSKA (reference sequence). The CDR3 runs to 13 residues.

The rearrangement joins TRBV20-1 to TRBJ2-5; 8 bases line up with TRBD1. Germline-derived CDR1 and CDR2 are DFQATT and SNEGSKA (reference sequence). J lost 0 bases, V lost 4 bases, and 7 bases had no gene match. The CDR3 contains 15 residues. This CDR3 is CSATTGDPYQETQYF. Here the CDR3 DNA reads TGCAGTGCTACGACAGGGGACCCGTACCAAGAGACCCAGTACTTC.

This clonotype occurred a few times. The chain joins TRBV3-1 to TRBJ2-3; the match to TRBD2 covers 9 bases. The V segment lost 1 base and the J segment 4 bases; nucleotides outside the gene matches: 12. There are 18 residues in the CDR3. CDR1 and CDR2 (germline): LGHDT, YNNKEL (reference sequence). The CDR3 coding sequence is TGTGCCAGCAGCCAAGGGCTAGCGGGGTTTACGGGCGCAGATACGCAGTATTTT. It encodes CASSQGLAGFTGADTQYF.

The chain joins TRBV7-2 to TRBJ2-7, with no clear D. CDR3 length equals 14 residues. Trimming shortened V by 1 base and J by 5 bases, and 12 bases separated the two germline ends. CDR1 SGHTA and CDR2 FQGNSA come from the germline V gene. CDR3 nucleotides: TGTGCCAGCAGCTTAGTGGCAGGCGGAAACGAGCAGTACGTC. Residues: CASSLVAGGNEQYV.

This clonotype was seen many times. The DNA of the CDR3 is TGTGCCAGCAGTTACTTCGGACCTGGCTATGGCTACACCTTC. Residues: CASSYFGPGYGYTF. This chain connects TRBV6-2 or TRBV6-3 to TRBJ1-2; D call uncertain. The length of the CDR3 is 14 residues. V lost 1 base, J lost 4 bases, and 10 bases lay in between. In germline, CDR1 is MNHEY, CDR2 SVGEGT.

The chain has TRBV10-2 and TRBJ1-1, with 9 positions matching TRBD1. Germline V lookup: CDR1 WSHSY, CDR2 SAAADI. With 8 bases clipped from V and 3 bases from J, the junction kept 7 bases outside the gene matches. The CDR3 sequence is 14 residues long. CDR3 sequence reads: CASQRGQGHTEAFF. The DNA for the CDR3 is TGCGCCAGCCAGAGGGGACAGGGACACACTGAAGCTTTCTTT.

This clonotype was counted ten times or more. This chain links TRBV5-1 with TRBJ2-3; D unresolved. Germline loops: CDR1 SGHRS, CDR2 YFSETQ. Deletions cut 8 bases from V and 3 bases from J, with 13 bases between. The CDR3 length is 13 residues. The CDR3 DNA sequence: TGCGCCAGTGCCGAACCCAGAACAGATACGCAGTATTTT. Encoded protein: CASAEPRTDTQYF.

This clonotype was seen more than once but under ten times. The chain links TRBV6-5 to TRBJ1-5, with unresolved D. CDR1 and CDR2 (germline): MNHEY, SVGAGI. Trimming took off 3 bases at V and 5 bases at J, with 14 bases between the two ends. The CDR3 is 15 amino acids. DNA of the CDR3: TGTGCCAGCAGTTATTCCGGATCTGGGTATCAGCCCCAGCATTTT. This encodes CASSYSGSGYQPQHF.

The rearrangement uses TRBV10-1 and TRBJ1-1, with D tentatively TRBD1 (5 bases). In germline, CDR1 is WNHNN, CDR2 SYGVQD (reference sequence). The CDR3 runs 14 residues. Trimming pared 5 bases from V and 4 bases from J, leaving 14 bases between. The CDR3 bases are TGCGCCAGCAGTCGGGACCAAGGGGTCACTGAAGCTTTCTTT. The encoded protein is CASSRDQGVTEAFF.

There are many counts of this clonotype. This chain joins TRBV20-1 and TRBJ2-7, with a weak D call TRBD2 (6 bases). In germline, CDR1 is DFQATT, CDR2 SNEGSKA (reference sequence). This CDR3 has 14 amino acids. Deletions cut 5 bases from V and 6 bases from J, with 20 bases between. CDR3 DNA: TGCAGTGCTGAGGAGGGGCAGGGTACCTTCGAGCAGTACTTC. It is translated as CSAEEGQGTFEQYF.

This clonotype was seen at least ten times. For the CDR3, the DNA is TGTGCCAGCAGGATAGGGAACACTGAAGCTTTCTTT. Translation: CASRIGNTEAFF. This chain connects TRBV21-1 to TRBJ1-1. TRBV21-1 is assigned pseudogene status. This CDR3 comprises 12 residues.

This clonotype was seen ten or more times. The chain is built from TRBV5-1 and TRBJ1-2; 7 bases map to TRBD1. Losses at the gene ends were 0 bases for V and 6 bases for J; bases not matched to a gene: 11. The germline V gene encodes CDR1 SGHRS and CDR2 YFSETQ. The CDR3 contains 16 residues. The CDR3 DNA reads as TGCGCCAGCAGCTTGGATGGACAGGCCCTTGTGGATGGCTACACCTTC. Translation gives CASSLDGQALVDGYTF.

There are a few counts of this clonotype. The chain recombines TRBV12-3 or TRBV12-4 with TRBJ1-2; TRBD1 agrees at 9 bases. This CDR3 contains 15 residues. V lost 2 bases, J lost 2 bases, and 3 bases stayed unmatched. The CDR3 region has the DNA TGTGCCAGCAGTTTAACAGGGGGCACCAACTATGGCTACACCTTC. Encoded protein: CASSLTGGTNYGYTF.

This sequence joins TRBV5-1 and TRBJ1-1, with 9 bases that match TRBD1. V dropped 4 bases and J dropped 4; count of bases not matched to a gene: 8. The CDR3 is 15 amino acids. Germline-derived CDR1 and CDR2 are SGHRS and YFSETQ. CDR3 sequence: CASSPGQGDLTEAFF. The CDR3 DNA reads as TGCGCCAGCAGCCCGGGACAGGGAGATCTCACTGAAGCTTTCTTT. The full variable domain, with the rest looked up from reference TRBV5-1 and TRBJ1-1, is KAGVTQTPRYLIKTRGQQVTLSCSPISGHRSVSWYQQTPGQGLQFLFEYFSETQRNKGNFPGRFSGRQFSNSRSEMNVSTLELGDSALYLCASSPGQGDLTEAFFGQGTRLTVV.

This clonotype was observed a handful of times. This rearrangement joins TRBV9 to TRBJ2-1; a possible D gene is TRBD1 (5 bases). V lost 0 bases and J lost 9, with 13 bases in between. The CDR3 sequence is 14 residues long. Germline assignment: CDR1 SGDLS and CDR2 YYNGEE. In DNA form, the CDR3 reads TGTGCCAGCAGCGTAGCTACAGGCAGGGCTGAGCAGTTCTTC. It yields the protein CASSVATGRAEQFF.

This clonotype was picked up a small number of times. The CDR3 coding sequence is TGCAGTGCTAGACAGCGCGATAGCAATCAGCCCCAGCATTTT. Translation: CSARQRDSNQPQHF. V gene TRBV20-1 combines with J gene TRBJ1-5; D not resolved. Germline V gene data show CDR1 as DFQATT and CDR2 as SNEGSKA (reference sequence). Trimming took 2 bases from V and 0 from J, leaving 8 bases between them. The CDR3 totals 14 residues.

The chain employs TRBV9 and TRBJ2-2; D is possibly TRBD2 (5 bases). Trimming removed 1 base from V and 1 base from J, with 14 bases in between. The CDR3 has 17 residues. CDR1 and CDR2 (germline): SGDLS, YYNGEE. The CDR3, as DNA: TGTGCCAGCAGCGTAAATTTCCGGACTTGGAACACCGGGGAGCTGTTTTTT. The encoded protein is CASSVNFRTWNTGELFF.

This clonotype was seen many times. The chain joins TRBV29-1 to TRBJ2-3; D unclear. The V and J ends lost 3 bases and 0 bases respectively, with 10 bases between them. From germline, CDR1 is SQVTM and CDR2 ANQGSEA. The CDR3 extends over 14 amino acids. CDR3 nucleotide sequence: TGCAGCGTTGAGGGGTTCGGAAGCACAGATACGCAGTATTTT. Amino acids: CSVEGFGSTDTQYF.

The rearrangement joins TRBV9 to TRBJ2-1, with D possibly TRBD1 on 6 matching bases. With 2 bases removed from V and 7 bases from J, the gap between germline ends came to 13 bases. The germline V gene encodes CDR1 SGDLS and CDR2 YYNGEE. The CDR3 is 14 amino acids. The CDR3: CASSVLGAGNEQFF. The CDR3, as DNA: TGTGCCAGCAGCGTTCTGGGGGCCGGAAATGAGCAGTTCTTC.

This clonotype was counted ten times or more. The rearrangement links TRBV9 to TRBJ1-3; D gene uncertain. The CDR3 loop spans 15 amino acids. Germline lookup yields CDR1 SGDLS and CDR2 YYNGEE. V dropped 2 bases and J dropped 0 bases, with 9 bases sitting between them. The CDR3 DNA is TGTGCCAGCAGCGTCGGTGCTCGCTCTGGAAACACCATATATTTT. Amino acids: CASSVGARSGNTIYF.

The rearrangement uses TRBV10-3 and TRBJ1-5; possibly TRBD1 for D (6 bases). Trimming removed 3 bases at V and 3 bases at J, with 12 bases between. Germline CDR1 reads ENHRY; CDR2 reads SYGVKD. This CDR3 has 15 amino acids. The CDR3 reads CAISEGQGINQPQHF. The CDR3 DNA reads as TGTGCCATCAGTGAAGGCCAGGGGATCAATCAGCCCCAGCATTTT.

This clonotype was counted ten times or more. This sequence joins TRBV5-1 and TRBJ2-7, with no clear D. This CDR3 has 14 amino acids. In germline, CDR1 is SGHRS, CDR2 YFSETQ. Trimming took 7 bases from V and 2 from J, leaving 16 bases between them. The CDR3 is CASRRSITAYEQYV. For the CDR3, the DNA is TGCGCCAGCCGTAGGTCTATTACAGCCTACGAGCAGTACGTC.

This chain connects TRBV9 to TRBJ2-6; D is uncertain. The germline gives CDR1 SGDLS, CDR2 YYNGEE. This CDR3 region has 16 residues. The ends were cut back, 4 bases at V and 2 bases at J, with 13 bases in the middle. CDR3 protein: CASSLRAQPGANVLTF. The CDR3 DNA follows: TGTGCCAGCAGCTTACGGGCGCAACCTGGGGCCAACGTCCTGACTTTC. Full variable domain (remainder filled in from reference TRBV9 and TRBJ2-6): DSGVTQTPKHLITATGQRVTLRCSPRSGDLSVYWYQQSLDQGLQFLIQYYNGEERAKGNILERFSAQQFPDLHSELNLSSLELGDSALYFCASSLRAQPGANVLTFGAGSRLTVL.

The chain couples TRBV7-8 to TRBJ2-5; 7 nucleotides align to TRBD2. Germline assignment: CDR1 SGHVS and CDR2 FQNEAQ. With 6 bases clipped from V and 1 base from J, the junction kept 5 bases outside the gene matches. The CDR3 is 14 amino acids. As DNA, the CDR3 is TGTGCCAGCAGGAGGGGAGGGTCCCAAGAGACCCAGTACTTC. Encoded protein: CASRRGGSQETQYF. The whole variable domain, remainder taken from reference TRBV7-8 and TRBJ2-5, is GAGVSQSPRYKVAKRGQDVALRCDPISGHVSLFWYQQALGQGPEFLTYFQNEAQLDKSGLPSDRFFAERPEGSVSTLKIQRTQQEDSAVYLCASRRGGSQETQYFGPGTRLLVL.

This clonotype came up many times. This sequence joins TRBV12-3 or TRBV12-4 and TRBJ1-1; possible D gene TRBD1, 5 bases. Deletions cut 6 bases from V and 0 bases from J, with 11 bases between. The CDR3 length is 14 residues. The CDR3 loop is CASRGGAMNTEAFF. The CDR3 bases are TGTGCCAGCAGGGGCGGGGCTATGAACACTGAAGCTTTCTTT.

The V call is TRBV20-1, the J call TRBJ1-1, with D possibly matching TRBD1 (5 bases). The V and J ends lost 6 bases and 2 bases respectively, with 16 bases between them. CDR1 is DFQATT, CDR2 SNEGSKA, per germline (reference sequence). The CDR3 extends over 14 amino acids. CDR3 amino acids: CSATSWTQNTEAFF. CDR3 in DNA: TGCAGTGCCACCTCCTGGACACAAAACACTGAAGCTTTCTTT.

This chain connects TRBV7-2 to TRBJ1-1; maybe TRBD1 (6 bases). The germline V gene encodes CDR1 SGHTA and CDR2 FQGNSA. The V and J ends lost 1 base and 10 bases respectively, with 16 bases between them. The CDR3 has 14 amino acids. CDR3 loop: CASSLDRQDGRAFF. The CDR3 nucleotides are TGTGCCAGCAGCTTAGACCGACAGGACGGTCGAGCTTTCTTT.